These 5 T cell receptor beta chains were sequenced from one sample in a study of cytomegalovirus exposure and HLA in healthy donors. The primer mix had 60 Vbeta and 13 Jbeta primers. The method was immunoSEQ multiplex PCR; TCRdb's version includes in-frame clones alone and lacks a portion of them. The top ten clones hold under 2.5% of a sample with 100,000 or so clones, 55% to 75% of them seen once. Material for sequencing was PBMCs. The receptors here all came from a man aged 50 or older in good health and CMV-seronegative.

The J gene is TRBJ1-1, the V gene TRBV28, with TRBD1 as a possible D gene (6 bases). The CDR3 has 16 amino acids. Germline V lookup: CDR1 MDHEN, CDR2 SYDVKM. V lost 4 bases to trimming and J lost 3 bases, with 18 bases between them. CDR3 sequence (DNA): TGTGCCAGCAGTTACATGCTTGGGGGCTGGGACACTGAAGCTTTCTTT. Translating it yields CASSYMLGGWDTEAFF.

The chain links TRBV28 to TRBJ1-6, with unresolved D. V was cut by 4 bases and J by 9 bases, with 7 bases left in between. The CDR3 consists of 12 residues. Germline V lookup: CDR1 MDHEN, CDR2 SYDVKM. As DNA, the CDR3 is TGTGCCAGCAGTTACGGTGCTTCACCCCTCCACTTT. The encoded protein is CASSYGASPLHF.

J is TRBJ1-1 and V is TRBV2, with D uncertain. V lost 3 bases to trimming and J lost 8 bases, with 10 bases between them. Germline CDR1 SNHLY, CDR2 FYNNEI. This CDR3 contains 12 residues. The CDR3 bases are TGTGCCAGCAGTGAGCGGCGAACCGAAGCTTTCTTT. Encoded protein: CASSERRTEAFF.

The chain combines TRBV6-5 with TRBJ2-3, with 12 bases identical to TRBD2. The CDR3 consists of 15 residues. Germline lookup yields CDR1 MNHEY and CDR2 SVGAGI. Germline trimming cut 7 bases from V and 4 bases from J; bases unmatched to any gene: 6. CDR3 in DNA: TGTGCCAGCACCCTAGCGGGAGGGCCAGCAGATACGCAGTATTTT. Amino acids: CASTLAGGPADTQYF.

CDR3 sequence: CASRLNRNMDEQYF. CDR3 bases: TGTGCCAGCAGACTAAATCGTAATATGGACGAGCAGTACTTC. The chain couples TRBV2 to TRBJ2-7; D ambiguous. The CDR3 has 14 amino acids. V lost 6 bases, J lost 5 bases, and 17 bases lay in between. Germline CDR1 SNHLY, CDR2 FYNNEI.